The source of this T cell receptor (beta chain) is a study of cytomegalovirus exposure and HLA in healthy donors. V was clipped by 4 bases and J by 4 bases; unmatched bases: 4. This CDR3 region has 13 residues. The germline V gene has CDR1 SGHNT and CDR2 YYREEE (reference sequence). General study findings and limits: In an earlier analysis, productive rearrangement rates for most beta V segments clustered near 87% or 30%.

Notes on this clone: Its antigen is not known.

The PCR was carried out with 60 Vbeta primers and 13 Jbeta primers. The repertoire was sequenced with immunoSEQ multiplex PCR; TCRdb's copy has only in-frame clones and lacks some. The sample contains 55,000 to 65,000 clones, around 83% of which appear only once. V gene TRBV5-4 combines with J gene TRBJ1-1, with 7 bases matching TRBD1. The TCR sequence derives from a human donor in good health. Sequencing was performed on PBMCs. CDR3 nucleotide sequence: TGTGCCAGCAGCCGAGACAGGGTCACTGAAGCTTTCTTT. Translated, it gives CASSRDRVTEAFF.